This T cell receptor beta chain was observed in a study of T cells in Graves' hyperthyroidism and ophthalmopathy. In this sample, this clonotype turned up a few times. V dropped 3 bases and J dropped 4; count of bases not matched to a gene: 8. Germline lookup yields CDR1 SNHLY and CDR2 FYNNEI. The CDR3 spans 16 residues. There were TCR beta CDR3 regions amplified from RNA transcripts. An initial round of RT-PCR targeting the TCR CDR3 relied on the HTBI primer set. TCRdb itself ran the multiplex PCR reads through MiXCR, one entry per CDR3 protein. This table holds 500,000 to 650,000 distinct CDR3 sequences, about 20% found once.

The specimen was blood. This TCR came from a man aged 35 to 55 with Graves' ophthalmopathy. The chain is built from TRBV2 and TRBJ1-3, with 8 nucleotides matching TRBD1. The CDR3 coding sequence is TGTGCCAGCAGTGATGGGGACAGGAGGAGCGGAAACACCATATATTTT. Its translation: CASSDGDRRSGNTIYF.